This T cell receptor (beta chain) was identified in a study of neurological immune-mediated disorders. TCRdb independently ran MiXCR on the 5' RACE reads; one entry per CDR3 protein. The sample has about 55,000 distinct CDR3 sequences; 4% are singletons. V trimming: 6 bases; J trimming: 3 bases; junction bases outside the gene matches: 8. The CDR3 is made up of 15 amino acids. The germline V gene encodes CDR1 SNHLY and CDR2 FYNNEI. This clonotype was found many times. This clonotype was obtained from a woman between 40 and 50 years old with multiple sclerosis. The sequencing input was CD4+ T cells from blood. The chain recombines TRBV2 with TRBJ1-5, with 7 positions matching TRBD1. CDR3 sequence: CASRADRANNQPQHF. The CDR3 nucleotides read TGTGCCAGCAGAGCCGACAGGGCCAACAATCAGCCCCAGCATTTT. Using reference TRBV2 and TRBJ1-5 for the parts outside the CDR3, the full variable domain is EPEVTQTPSHQVTQMGQEVILRCVPISNHLYFYWYRQILGQKVEFLVSFYNNEISEKSEIFDDQFSVERPDGSNFTLKIRSTKLEDSAMYFCASRADRANNQPQHFGDGTRLSIL.